There are a few counts of the clone carrying this T cell receptor (beta chain). This entry is derived from a study of T cells in Graves' hyperthyroidism and ophthalmopathy. RNA transcripts served as the template for amplifying TCR beta CDR3 regions. During a first-round RT-PCR of the TCR CDR3, the HTBI primer set was used. TCRdb itself ran the multiplex PCR reads through MiXCR, one entry per CDR3 protein. Among a few hundred thousand distinct CDR3 sequences listed, just under 15% were seen once. After removal of 7 bases from V and 5 bases from J, the junction contained 19 bases not matched to a gene. The CDR3 loop spans 17 amino acids. Looked up from germline, CDR1 is MNHNS and CDR2 is SASEGT.

Sequenced: blood. This clonotype originated in a woman aged 30 to 39 with Graves' hyperthyroidism. The chain links TRBV6-1 to TRBJ2-5, with 7 bases fitting TRBD2. As DNA, the CDR3 is TGTGCCAGCACACCTCTCCCAGCGGGAAACCCCGGGGAGACCCAGTACTTC. Protein sequence: CASTPLPAGNPGETQYF.